This TCR beta chain was captured in a study of cytomegalovirus exposure and HLA in healthy donors. Study-level results: A later analysis found most CMV-associated TCR beta chains apparently HLA-restricted. Associated with HLA alleles at 0.05 false discovery rate in a later analysis were about 17,000 TCR beta sequences. In an earlier analysis, in some 500 donors, most V segments appeared productive either ~90% or ~30% of the time.

PCR was performed using 60 Vbeta and 13 Jbeta primers. Clones were sequenced by immunoSEQ multiplex PCR, and TCRdb holds only the in-frame ones, with some missing. The table shows 150,000 to 200,000 clones, with roughly 80% occurring only once. Turning to this clone: Antigen specificity is unknown.

Each donor's status was that of a healthy bone marrow donor. The sample was PBMCs. The TCR sequence derives from a male donor in good health and CMV-seronegative.

CDR3 sequence: CASSLRAGNTIYF. The CDR3, as DNA: TGTGCCAGCAGTCTCAGGGCTGGAAACACCATATATTTT. The V and J genes are TRBV6-5 and TRBJ1-3; D possibly corresponds to TRBD1 (5 bases). This CDR3 comprises 13 residues. Deletions cut 5 bases from V and 2 bases from J, with 7 bases between. Germline V lookup: CDR1 MNHEY, CDR2 SVGAGI.